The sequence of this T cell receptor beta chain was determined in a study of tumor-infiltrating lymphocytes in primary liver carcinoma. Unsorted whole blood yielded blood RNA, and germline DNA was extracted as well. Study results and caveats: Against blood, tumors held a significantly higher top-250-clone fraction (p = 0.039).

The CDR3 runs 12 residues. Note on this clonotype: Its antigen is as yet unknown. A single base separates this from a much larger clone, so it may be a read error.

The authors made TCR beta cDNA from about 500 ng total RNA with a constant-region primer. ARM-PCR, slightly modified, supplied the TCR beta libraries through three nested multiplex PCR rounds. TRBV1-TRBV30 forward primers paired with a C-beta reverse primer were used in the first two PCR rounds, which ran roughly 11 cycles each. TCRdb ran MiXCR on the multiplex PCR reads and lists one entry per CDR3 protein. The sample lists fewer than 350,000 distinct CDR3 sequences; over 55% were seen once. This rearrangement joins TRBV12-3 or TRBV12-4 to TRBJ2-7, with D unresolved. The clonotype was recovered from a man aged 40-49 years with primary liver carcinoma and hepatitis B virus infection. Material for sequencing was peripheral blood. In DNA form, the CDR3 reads TGTGCCAACAGTTTATCCCGAGACAAGCAGTACTTC. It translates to CANSLSRDKQYF.